This TCR beta chain was retrieved from a study of STAT5B mutations in CD4+ large granular lymphocyte leukemia. Study-level background: The CDR3 'QG' motif was associated with a particular HLA allele among healthy donors. Overall study findings and caveats: Without putative leukemic clones, patient CD4-sorted repertoires remained more clonal than healthy CD4+ repertoires. TRBV06-family usage was enriched in top patient clones (8/27) versus controls (2/35).

Clones were sequenced by immunoSEQ multiplex PCR, and TCRdb holds only the in-frame ones, with some missing. The sample has about 48,000 clones; about 70% are singletons. A few counts support this clone. The target antigen is unknown. Germline assignment: CDR1 GTSNPN and CDR2 SVGIG (reference sequence). Trimming stripped 4 bases from V and 5 bases from J, with 14 bases between. The CDR3 extends over 13 amino acids. The TCR was taken from a human donor in good health. The source material was CD4+ T cells from blood buffy coats. The chain is built from TRBV30 and TRBJ1-2; a weak D match, TRBD1 (6 bases). The CDR3 sequence: CAWTYGGAYGYTF. The CDR3 DNA reads as TGTGCCTGGACTTATGGGGGGGCATATGGCTACACCTTC.